This is a list of T cell receptor beta chains from one sample in a study of PD-1 blockade in classical Hodgkin lymphoma. Profiled with immunoSEQ multiplex PCR; TCRdb holds only in-frame clones, not every one. The sample carries fewer than 45,000 clones, 86% recorded once. The sequencing used peripheral blood mononuclear cells (PBMCs), collected before the second cycle of nivolumab. These receptors were obtained from a human donor with classical Hodgkin lymphoma. Both conserved end residues are part of each CDR3. D genes are given only for firm matches. Clone size appears in some rows only: once, few, many, or a class for an expanded clone.

v_call	d_call	clone_size	j_call	cdr3_nt	cdr3_aa
TRBV18	TRBD1	-	TRBJ1-4	TGTGCCAGCTCATCAAGGACAGGGGGCTATTTTGAAAAACTGTTTTTT	CASSSRTGGYFEKLFF
TRBV9	TRBD2	-	TRBJ2-1	TGTGCCAGCAGCGTAGGTTCCCGGACTAGCGGGGGGGCCTTTGAGCAGTTCTTC	CASSVGSRTSGGAFEQFF
TRBV4-1	TRBD2	-	TRBJ2-1	TGCGCCAGCAGCCAACCCCGGGGGGGTACGTTCTTC	CASSQPRGGTFF
TRBV11-2	-	once	TRBJ2-5	TGTGCCAGCAGCGCCGGGACACACTCACAAGAGACCCAGTACTTC	CASSAGTHSQETQYF
TRBV6-5	TRBD1	-	TRBJ2-1	TGTGCCAGCAGTAGGGACAGGGGGAGAGAGCAGTTCTTC	CASSRDRGREQFF
TRBV4-2	-	-	TRBJ1-2	TGTGCCAGCAGCCAAGGCGAGGTCTTGTACTATGGCTACACCTTC	CASSQGEVLYYGYTF
TRBV7-9	-	-	TRBJ1-5	TGTGCCAGCAGCCGACAGGCAGGGAAAGAAAACAATCAGCCCCAGCATTTT	CASSRQAGKENNQPQHF
TRBV28	-	once	TRBJ2-5	TGTGCCAGCAGTTTAGGCCCAGGGGCGTACCAAGAGACCCAGTACTTC	CASSLGPGAYQETQYF
TRBV18	-	-	TRBJ1-1	TGTGCCAGCTCACCACTGGACGTAGATGCTAACACTGAAGCTTTCTTT	CASSPLDVDANTEAFF
TRBV19	-	few	TRBJ2-7	TGTGCCAGTAGTATTGAGTTCCGCTCCTACGAGCAGTACTTC	CASSIEFRSYEQYF
TRBV6-5	-	-	TRBJ1-6	TGTGCCAGCAGTACCCTGGGGGGGCGCAGGTCACCCCTCCACTTT	CASSTLGGRRSPLHF
TRBV19	TRBD1	-	TRBJ1-5	TGTGCCACCCGGGACAGGGCATCCAATCAGCCCCAGCATTTT	CATRDRASNQPQHF
TRBV4-1	-	-	TRBJ1-5	TGCGCCAGCAGCCAAGTAGGGCTTGGGCCCCAGCATTTT	CASSQVGLGPQHF
TRBV7-6	-	-	TRBJ1-3	TGTGCCAGCAGTTACCGGGACCAAAAGGGAAACACCATATATTTT	CASSYRDQKGNTIYF
TRBV28	TRBD1	-	TRBJ2-7	TGTGCCAGCACCCCGGGACAGTGGTACGAGCAGTACTTC	CASTPGQWYEQYF
TRBV4-1	-	-	TRBJ2-5	TGCGCCAGCAGCCAAGGCGGGTTCGGGCAAGAGACCCAGTACTTC	CASSQGGFGQETQYF
TRBV4-1	TRBD2	-	TRBJ2-1	TGCGCCAGCAGCCAGACTACCTTAGCGGGGTCTCTGAATGAGCAGTTCTTC	CASSQTTLAGSLNEQFF
TRBV6-6	-	-	TRBJ2-7	TGTGCCAGCAGTTACTCTCTAGATGAGCAGTACTTC	CASSYSLDEQYF
TRBV2	TRBD2	-	TRBJ2-1	TGTGCCAGCAGTGAATGGCTAGCGGACGCCTACAATGAGCAGTTCTTC	CASSEWLADAYNEQFF
TRBV6-5	-	-	TRBJ2-1	TGTGCCAGCAGAGCGGTAGAATACCCTATCAATGAGCAGTTCTTC	CASRAVEYPINEQFF
TRBV7-2	TRBD2	-	TRBJ2-7	TGTGCCAGCAGCACTACTAGCGGGAGCAGCTACGAGCAGTACTTC	CASSTTSGSSYEQYF
TRBV7-6	TRBD1	-	TRBJ2-1	TGTGCCAGCAGCCCTTGGGACAGGACTTCCTACAATGAGCAGTTCTTC	CASSPWDRTSYNEQFF
TRBV28	TRBD2	-	TRBJ2-3	TGTGCCAGCAGTTTAACTAGCGGGGGAGGGCCAACAGATACGCAGTATTTT	CASSLTSGGGPTDTQYF
TRBV6-1	-	-	TRBJ2-7	TGTGCCAGCAGAGGTGGGGCCACTCTCTCCTACGAGCAGTACTTC	CASRGGATLSYEQYF
TRBV27	TRBD2	-	TRBJ2-5	TGTGCCAGCAGTTCGGGGGGAACAATATGGGAGACCCAGTACTTC	CASSSGGTIWETQYF
TRBV5-4	-	once	TRBJ2-2	TGTGCCAGCAGCGCGGGACTGGCGGAGGGCACCGGGGAGCTGTTTTTT	CASSAGLAEGTGELFF
TRBV27	TRBD2	-	TRBJ2-3	TGTGCCAGCAGTTTCTTGCGGGAGGGCACAGATACGCAGTATTTT	CASSFLREGTDTQYF
TRBV10-2	TRBD2	-	TRBJ2-3	TGCGCCAGCAGTGAGCGACTAGCGGGAACTCGCACAGATACGCAGTATTTT	CASSERLAGTRTDTQYF
TRBV20-1	-	-	TRBJ1-5	TGCAGTGCTTCCCACAATCAGCCCCAGCATTTT	CSASHNQPQHF
TRBV5-6	-	-	TRBJ1-6	TGTGCCAGCAGCTTGTTTAACAGGCCGAATTCACCCCTCCACTTT	CASSLFNRPNSPLHF
TRBV5-4	TRBD2	-	TRBJ2-7	TGTGCCAGCAGCTTGCCTGGACTAGCGGGAGACTACGAGCAGTACTTC	CASSLPGLAGDYEQYF
TRBV7-9	-	-	TRBJ1-1	TGTGCCAGCAGCTTAGTTAGGGGGGGTAACACTGAAGCTTTCTTT	CASSLVRGGNTEAFF
TRBV18	-	-	TRBJ2-2	TGTGCCAGCTCACCACCGTTGGGTACCGGGGAGCTGTTTTTT	CASSPPLGTGELFF
TRBV5-1	TRBD1	-	TRBJ1-4	TGCGCCAGCAGCGACGGGACAGAGTCTGCAACTAATGAAAAACTGTTTTTT	CASSDGTESATNEKLFF
TRBV6-1	TRBD1	-	TRBJ1-6	TGTGCCAGCAGTGGGTCAGGGGGAAATTCACCCCTCCACTTT	CASSGSGGNSPLHF
TRBV5-4	-	-	TRBJ2-1	TGTGCCAGCAGCTTGGAACACCCCTACAATGAGCAGTTCTTC	CASSLEHPYNEQFF
TRBV19	-	-	TRBJ1-2	TGTGCCAGTAGTATTCGGGAGGGAGGCTATGGCTACACCTTC	CASSIREGGYGYTF
TRBV14	-	-	TRBJ2-3	TGTGCCAGCAGCCAGGCAGCCCAGACGGCAAATACGCAGTATTTT	CASSQAAQTANTQYF
TRBV7-2	TRBD2	-	TRBJ2-2	TGTGCCAGCAGCTTAGCGATAAATAGCGGGGGGTCGAACACCGGGGAGCTGTTTTTT	CASSLAINSGGSNTGELFF
TRBV11-3	-	-	TRBJ2-5	TGTGCCAGCAGCAAAGATGGGGGCGCTCGAGAGACCCAGTACTTC	CASSKDGGARETQYF
TRBV21-1	-	-	TRBJ2-3	TGTGCCAGCAGCAGAGGATACAGAGGTGCCCATGGGGCAGATACGCAGTATTTT	CASSRGYRGAHGADTQYF
TRBV2	TRBD1	-	TRBJ1-1	TGTGCCAGCACCGAGAACAGGGGTAGATACACTGAAGCTTTCTTT	CASTENRGRYTEAFF
TRBV19	-	once	TRBJ1-4	TGTGCCAGTTTCGAGGGCGGCCATAATGAAAAACTGTTTTTT	CASFEGGHNEKLFF
TRBV25-1	-	-	TRBJ2-3	TGTGCCAGCAGTGAAGATCGACACCTAGGCGGGGCAGATACGCAGTATTTT	CASSEDRHLGGADTQYF
TRBV29-1	TRBD2	-	TRBJ2-1	TGCAGCGTTCAGGGGACTAGCGGGAGGGGGGAGCAGTTCTTC	CSVQGTSGRGEQFF
TRBV27	-	-	TRBJ1-1	TGTGCCAGCAGTTGGGGACGGAACACTGAAGCTTTCTTT	CASSWGRNTEAFF
TRBV7-3	-	-	TRBJ2-2	TGTGCCAGCCGCGAGAACACCGGGGAGCTGTTTTTT	CASRENTGELFF
TRBV4-3	TRBD1	-	TRBJ1-4	TGCGCCAGCAGCCGACTCTCCGGGACAGGGGATGAAAAACTGTTTTTT	CASSRLSGTGDEKLFF
TRBV7-8	-	-	TRBJ1-6	TGTGCCAGCAGCTTACGGGCGGGGGCGAATTCACCCCTCCACTTT	CASSLRAGANSPLHF
TRBV10-3	TRBD1	-	TRBJ1-3	TGTGCCATCAGGCCCGACAGGGCTGGAAACACCATATATTTT	CAIRPDRAGNTIYF
TRBV7-9	TRBD1	-	TRBJ1-2	TGTGCCAGCAGCCCTAGCCCAACCCAGAAACAGGGGAGGAACTATGGCTACACCTTC	CASSPSPTQKQGRNYGYTF
TRBV6-5	-	-	TRBJ2-3	TGTGCCAGCAGTTACCCTCGGGACAGCACAGATACGCAGTATTTT	CASSYPRDSTDTQYF
TRBV6-6	-	-	TRBJ1-3	TGTGCCAGCATGTGGTTTAACACCATATATTTT	CASMWFNTIYF
TRBV6-1	-	once	TRBJ1-6	TGTGCCAGCAGTGACTGGCGGGGGGGGCAGGGACCCCTCCACTTT	CASSDWRGGQGPLHF
TRBV7-8	-	-	TRBJ1-5	TGTGCCAGCAGCTTAGAGGGGGGCGGCAATCAGCCCCAGCATTTT	CASSLEGGGNQPQHF
TRBV2	TRBD2	-	TRBJ2-1	TGTGCCAGCAGGGCTAGCGGGGGCTTGGGTGGTGAGCAGTTCTTC	CASRASGGLGGEQFF
TRBV9	TRBD1	-	TRBJ1-2	TGTGCCAGCAGCAAAGGACAGGTGGGCTATGGCTACACCTTC	CASSKGQVGYGYTF